One sample yielded the 2 T cell receptor beta chains listed below, sequenced in a study of T cells in Graves' hyperthyroidism and ophthalmopathy. RNA transcripts served as the template for amplifying TCR beta CDR3 regions. HTBI primers were employed in a first-round RT-PCR of the TCR CDR3. Via MiXCR, TCRdb re-called the multiplex PCR reads, giving one row per CDR3 protein. The repertoire holds hundreds of thousands of distinct CDR3 sequences, about 24% seen once, with 11% in the top ten. The sample comprised blood. The receptor set was obtained from a woman in her 30s with Graves' ophthalmopathy.

As regards this clonotype: This may stem from a read error, because a much larger clone lies one nucleotide away. The chain has TRBV7-3 and TRBJ2-7; 7 bases align to TRBD1. The CDR3 consists of 14 residues. With 5 bases clipped from V and 4 bases from J, the junction kept 8 bases outside the gene matches. Germline values: CDR1 SGHTA, CDR2 FQGTGA. The CDR3 DNA reads TGTGCCAGCAGCCCAGGGGACAGCCTATACGAGCAGTACTTC. Residues: CASSPGDSLYEQYF.

The V call is TRBV5-1, the J call TRBJ1-3; D gene unclear. Per the germline V gene, CDR1 is SGHRS and CDR2 is YFSETQ. Trimming took off 1 base at V and 0 bases at J, with 8 bases between the two ends. The CDR3 loop spans 15 amino acids. The CDR3 nucleotides read TGCGCCAGCAGCTTGAGTACAAGCTCTGGAAACACCATATATTTT. Translating gives CASSLSTSSGNTIYF. The full variable domain, its missing parts supplied by reference TRBV5-1 and TRBJ1-3, is KAGVTQTPRYLIKTRGQQVTLSCSPISGHRSVSWYQQTPGQGLQFLFEYFSETQRNKGNFPGRFSGRQFSNSRSEMNVSTLELGDSALYLCASSLSTSSGNTIYFGEGSWLTVV.